The present entry profiles one T cell receptor (beta chain) with its context. Its antigen has not been determined. No base-level quality is on record; no much larger clone is a single base apart. Read against the paper, the sample's time point label means: newly diagnosed GD, antithyroid drugs for less than 3 months. RNA was extracted from PBMCs in TRIzol for both TCR sequencing and RNA sequencing. Graves' disease was diagnosed according to American Thyroid Association guidelines. Patients were recruited from an endocrinology department in Xi'an, China. From each patient, approximately 9.9 milliliters of peripheral blood was collected into an EDTA anticoagulant tube. PBMCs were isolated by Ficoll Paque Plus density gradient separation without further T cell sorting. An Agilent 2100 Bioanalyzer and agarose gel were used to check RNA quality, and a NanoDrop 2000 was used to measure RNA concentration.

From cysteine to phenylalanine, the CDR3 is 18 amino acids long. The DNA shown is the 54-base CDR3, in frame from base 1. Trimming at the junction amounts to 1 base on V and 0 bases on J, and the germline ends lie 13 bases apart. As encoded in the germline V gene (reference sequence), CDR1 is LGHDT while CDR2 is YNNKEL. These data originate in a study of regulatory T cells in long-lasting Graves disease (dated by TCRdb to the early 2020s). About the investigation overall: In the newly diagnosed Graves' disease group, patients had been taking antithyroid drugs for less than 3 months. This study used TCR sequencing and RNA sequencing of peripheral blood to compare persistent Graves' disease patients against newly diagnosed Graves' disease patients. The study was conducted in China and was registered as a clinical trial. A total of roughly 35 samples underwent TCR sequencing: around 13 from persistent and roughly 20 from newly diagnosed Graves' disease patients.

The library relied on multiplex PCR. TCRdb lists the instrument as Illumina HiSeq 4000. To build TCR beta libraries, CDR3 regions were amplified by Arm-PCR using iRepertoire HTBI primers. Gel purification was performed on PCR products prior to sequencing. On the study's bioinformatics: Gene usage analysis of CDR3 amino acid clonotypes relied on the roughly 60 TRBV and 13 to 15 TRBJ segments identified across samples. COPE and FqMerger were used to merge filtered high-quality paired reads into contigs. BLAST was used to align contigs to the IMGT TRBV, TRBD and TRBJ reference genes, and CDR3 was defined following IMGT. Any clonotype with a frequency above 0.1% was counted as a highly expanded clone. Shannon entropy served as the measure of repertoire diversity, while the Gini coefficient captured V-J evenness. Clonotypes shared by more than one individual were considered public. TCRdb itself trimmed the public reads at Q25 with fastp, ran MiXCR and retained productive beta chains. Under each unique CDR3 protein, matching rows form one entry showing the most common genes and DNA. The V and J calls reflect TCRdb's pipeline rather than the authors' work. This sample lists 500,000 or so distinct CDR3 sequences; approximately 16% were detected once. In total, the top ten clones hold roughly 25% of the sample.

What the authors observed across the whole study: TRBV28, TRBJ1-2 and TRBJ2-5 were preferentially used in persistent disease, while TRBV20-1 and TRBJ2-1 were favored in newly diagnosed disease. Because the primary lesion, thyroid tissue, could not be accessed, the study looked at peripheral blood alone. Compared with newly diagnosed patients, patients with persistent Graves' disease had lower TCR Shannon entropy and fewer highly expanded clones, which suggests clonal expansion. The small sample size was acknowledged by the authors as a limitation that may reduce accuracy. Only the TCR beta chain was sequenced and analyzed. A larger number of public clonotypes was shared among persistent patients (approximately 2,600) than among newly diagnosed patients (roughly 980).

These same data were also listed under a study on T cells in Graves' hyperthyroidism and ophthalmopathy. As described in the second report: Graves' hyperthyroidism was defined as stable when no progression to ophthalmopathy occurred over 18 months of follow-up. Hyperthyroidism patients were aged 18 to 65 years and newly diagnosed, with disease duration of less than 2 months. Any patient with an uncontrolled infection, another autoimmune disease, pregnancy or lactation was excluded. Diagnoses were based on clinical symptoms, serum thyroxine and TRAb, thyroid ultrasound and orbital computed tomography. The TCR CDR3 was subjected to a first round of RT-PCR using the HTBI primer set and the Qiagen OneStep RT-PCR kit. Most expanded thyroid clonotypes (frequency above 0.001) were also found in blood, which suggests that blood repertoires may mirror thyroid immune responses. A model built on a 13 V-J signature distinguished ophthalmopathy from stable hyperthyroidism, reaching 87.88% sensitivity and under 84% specificity in cross-validation and 80%/75% in testing. During validation, the model predicted progression to ophthalmopathy a median of roughly six months ahead of onset, with around 70% sensitivity and roughly 75% specificity. A discovery cohort of 95 to 100 patients, about 40 with Graves' ophthalmopathy and approximately 55 with stable Graves' hyperthyroidism, was used to find distinguishing TCR V-J signatures. Whether ophthalmopathy could be predicted prospectively was tested in an independent validation cohort made up of 18 to 20 hyperthyroidism patients plus 17 patients who later progressed to ophthalmopathy. For training and testing, the 100 or so patients in the discovery cohort were randomly divided in a 7:3 ratio. The study also compared thyroid tissue and blood T-cell repertoires from 6 or 7 Graves' hyperthyroidism patients. Following sampling, methimazole starting at 30 mg daily was given to hyperthyroidism patients, and high-dose intravenous methylprednisolone was given to ophthalmopathy patients. A second multiplex PCR round built the libraries, followed by size selection and purification. Sequencing of the libraries was done on an Illumina HiSeq2000 using paired-end 100 bp reads. SOAPnuke was used to process the raw data, with reads discarded if the reads contained adapters or uncalled bases, had a mean Phred below 15, or lacked an exact constant-primer or identifier match. COPE v1.2.5 was used to merge the high-quality paired reads, and each unique nucleotide sequence was defined as a clonotype. MiTCR v1.1 was used to align the clonotypes against IMGT TRBV, TRBD and TRBJ reference segments. The analysis included only V-J combinations with a frequency above 0.0001, which together covered 99.2% of the repertoires. The TCS score was defined as the ratio of F50 (clonal expansion) to E x V (chaos), calculated using BLOSUM62-based TCRdist between CDR3 peptides within each V-J. Welch's t-statistics and random forest reduced around 550 V-J features to roughly 13, which were used in a naive Bayes classifier (R e1071). No statistical method was used to fix the sample size in advance, and group allocation was not hidden from the investigators. The paper reports TCR Vbeta CDR3 sequencing of 135 peripheral blood samples: 40 to 45 ophthalmopathy, under 80 hyperthyroidism and roughly 17 progressor patients.

This receptor chain uses TRBV3-1 and TRBJ1-6; TRBD1 is possibly the D segment (5 matching bases). This receptor was obtained from a woman between 40 and 65 years old with Graves disease. Donor details come from another sample of the same person, matched by shared clones. The material was peripheral blood mononuclear cells (PBMCs), obtained at new diagnosis, from a patient treated with antithyroid drugs. The DNA sequence is as follows: TGTGCCAGCAGCCAAGGGGACGGGATTGGCTCCTATAATTCACCCCTCCACTTT. It is translated as CASSQGDGIGSYNSPLHF.